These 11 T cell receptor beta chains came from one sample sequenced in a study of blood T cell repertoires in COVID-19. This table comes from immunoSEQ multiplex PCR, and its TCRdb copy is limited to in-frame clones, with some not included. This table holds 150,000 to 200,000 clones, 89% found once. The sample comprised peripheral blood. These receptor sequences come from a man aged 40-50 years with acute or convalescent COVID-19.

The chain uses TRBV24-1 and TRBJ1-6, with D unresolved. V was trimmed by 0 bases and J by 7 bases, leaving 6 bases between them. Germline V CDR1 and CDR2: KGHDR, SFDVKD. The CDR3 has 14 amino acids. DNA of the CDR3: TGTGCCACCAGTGATTTGCCCCAAAATTCACCCCTCCACTTT. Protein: CATSDLPQNSPLHF.

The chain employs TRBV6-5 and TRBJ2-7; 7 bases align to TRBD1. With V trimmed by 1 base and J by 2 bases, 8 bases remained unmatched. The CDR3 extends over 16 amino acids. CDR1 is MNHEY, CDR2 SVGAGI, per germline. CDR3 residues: CASSYLPQGQAYEQYF. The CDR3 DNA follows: TGTGCCAGCAGTTACTTGCCCCAAGGACAGGCCTACGAGCAGTACTTC.

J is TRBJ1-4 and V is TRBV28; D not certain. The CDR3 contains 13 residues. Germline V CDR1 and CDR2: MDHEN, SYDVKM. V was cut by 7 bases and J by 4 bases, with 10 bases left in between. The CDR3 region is CASTLGLNEKLFF. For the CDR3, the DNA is TGTGCCAGCACCCTGGGCCTTAATGAAAAACTGTTTTTT.

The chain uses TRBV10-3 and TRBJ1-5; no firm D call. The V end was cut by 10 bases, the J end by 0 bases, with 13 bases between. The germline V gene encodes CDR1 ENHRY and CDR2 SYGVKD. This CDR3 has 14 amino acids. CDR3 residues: CATGLQTSNQPQHF. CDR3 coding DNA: TGTGCCACCGGACTACAGACTAGCAATCAGCCCCAGCATTTT.

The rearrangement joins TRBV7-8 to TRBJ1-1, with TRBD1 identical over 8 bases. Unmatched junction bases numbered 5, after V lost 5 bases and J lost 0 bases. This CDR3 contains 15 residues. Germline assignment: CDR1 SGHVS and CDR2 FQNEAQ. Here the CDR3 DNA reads TGTGCCAGCAGCACATCACAGGGGGTGAACACTGAAGCTTTCTTT. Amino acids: CASSTSQGVNTEAFF.

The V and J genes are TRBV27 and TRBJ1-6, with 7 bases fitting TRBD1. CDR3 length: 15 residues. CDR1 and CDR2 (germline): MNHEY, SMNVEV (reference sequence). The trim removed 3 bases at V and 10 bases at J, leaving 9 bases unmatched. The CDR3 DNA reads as TGTGCCAGCAGTTTGACAGGGTTGAAAGGATCACCCCTCCACTTT. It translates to CASSLTGLKGSPLHF.

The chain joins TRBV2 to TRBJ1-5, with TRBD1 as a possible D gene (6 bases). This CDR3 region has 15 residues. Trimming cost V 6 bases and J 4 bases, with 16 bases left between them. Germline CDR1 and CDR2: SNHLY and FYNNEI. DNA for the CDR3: TGTGCCAGCAGGCTCCCAGGGGTGGGGAATCAGCCCCAGCATTTT. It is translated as CASRLPGVGNQPQHF.

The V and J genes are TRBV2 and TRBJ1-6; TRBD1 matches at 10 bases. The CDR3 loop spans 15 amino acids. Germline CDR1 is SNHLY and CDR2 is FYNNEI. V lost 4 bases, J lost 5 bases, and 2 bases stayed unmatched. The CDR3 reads CASSAGQGDNSPLHF. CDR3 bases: TGTGCCAGCAGTGCCGGACAGGGGGATAATTCACCCCTCCACTTT.

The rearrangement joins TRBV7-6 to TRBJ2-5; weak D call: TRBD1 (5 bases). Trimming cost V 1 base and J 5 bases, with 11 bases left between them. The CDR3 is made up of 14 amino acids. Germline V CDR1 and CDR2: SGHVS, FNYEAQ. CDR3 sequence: CASSLGWQGETQYF. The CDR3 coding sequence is TGTGCCAGCAGCTTAGGCTGGCAGGGCGAGACCCAGTACTTC.

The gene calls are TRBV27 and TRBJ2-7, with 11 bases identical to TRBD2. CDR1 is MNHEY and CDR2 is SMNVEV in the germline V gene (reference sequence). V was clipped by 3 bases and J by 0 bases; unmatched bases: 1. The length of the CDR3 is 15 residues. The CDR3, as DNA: TGTGCCAGCAGTTTTAGCGGGGGGGCCTCCTACGAGCAGTACTTC. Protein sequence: CASSFSGGASYEQYF.

In DNA, the CDR3 is TGTGCCAGCAGCTTAGGCTGGGGGGACGAAGCTTTCTTT. It translates to CASSLGWGDEAFF. This chain connects TRBV7-2 to TRBJ1-1; TRBD1 is a possible D gene (5 bases). The V end was cut by 1 base, the J end by 8 bases, with 11 bases between. Germline assignment: CDR1 SGHTA and CDR2 FQGNSA. The CDR3 is 13 amino acids.